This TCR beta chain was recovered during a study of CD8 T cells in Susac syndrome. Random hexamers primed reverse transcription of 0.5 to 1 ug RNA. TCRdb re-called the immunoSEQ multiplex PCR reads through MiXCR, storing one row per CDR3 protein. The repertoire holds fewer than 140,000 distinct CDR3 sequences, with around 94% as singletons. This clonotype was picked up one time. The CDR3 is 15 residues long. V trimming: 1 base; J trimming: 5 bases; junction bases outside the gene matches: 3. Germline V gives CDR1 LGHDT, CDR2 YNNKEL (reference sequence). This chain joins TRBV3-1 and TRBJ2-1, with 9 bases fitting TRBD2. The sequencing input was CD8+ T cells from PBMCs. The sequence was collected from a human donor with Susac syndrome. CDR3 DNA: TGTGCCAGCAGCCAAGCGGCGGGGGGGAACAATGAGCAGTTCTTC. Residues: CASSQAAGGNNEQFF.